The clone carrying this TCR beta chain is classed as medium-sized (0.01 to 0.1%). Its antigen is undetermined. A modified ARM-PCR protocol with three rounds of nested PCR amplified TCRbeta. TCRdb re-analysed the multiplex PCR reads in MiXCR, keeping a single row per CDR3 protein. The data show around 140,000 distinct CDR3 sequences, around 66% seen once. With 6 bases removed from V and 3 bases from J, the gap between germline ends came to 12 bases. This CDR3 contains 14 residues. Looked up from germline, CDR1 is SGHNT and CDR2 is YENEEA. The template was RNA from unsorted bulk tissue. This record belongs to a study of tumor and adjacent non-tumor tissue in lung cancer. General observations from the study: Tumor tissue had significantly higher TCR diversity than normal lung.

The genes are TRBV11-3 and TRBJ2-1; D not certain. This TCR was sampled from a man aged 55 to 70 with small cell lung cancer. Sequencing input: lung tumor tissue. The CDR3 sequence is CASRANTHYNEQFF. CDR3 in DNA: TGTGCCAGCAGGGCAAACACCCACTACAATGAGCAGTTCTTC. The full variable domain, its missing parts supplied by reference TRBV11-3 and TRBJ2-1, is EAGVVQSPRYKIIEKKQPVAFWCNPISGHNTLYWYLQNLGQGPELLIRYENEEAVDDSQLPKDRFSAERLKGVDSTLKIQPAELGDSAVYLCASRANTHYNEQFFGPGTRLTVL.